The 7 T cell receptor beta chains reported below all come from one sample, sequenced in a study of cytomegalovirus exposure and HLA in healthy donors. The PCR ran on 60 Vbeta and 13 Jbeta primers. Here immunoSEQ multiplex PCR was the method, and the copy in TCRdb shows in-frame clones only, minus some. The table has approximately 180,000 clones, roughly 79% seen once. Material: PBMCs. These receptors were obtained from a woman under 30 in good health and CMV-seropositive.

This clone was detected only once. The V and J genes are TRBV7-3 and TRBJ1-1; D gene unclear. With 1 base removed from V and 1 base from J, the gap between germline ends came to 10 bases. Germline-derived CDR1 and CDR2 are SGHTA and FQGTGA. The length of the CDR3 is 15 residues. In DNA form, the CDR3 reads TGTGCCAGCAGCTTAATATGGCAGGAGAACACTGAAGCTTTCTTT. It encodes CASSLIWQENTEAFF.

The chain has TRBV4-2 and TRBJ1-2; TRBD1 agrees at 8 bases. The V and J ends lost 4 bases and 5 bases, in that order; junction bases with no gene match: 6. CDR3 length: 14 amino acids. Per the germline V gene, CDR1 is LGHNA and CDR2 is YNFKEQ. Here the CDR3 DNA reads TGTGCCAGCAGCCCTACAGGGGGGGCTTATGGCTACACCTTC. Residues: CASSPTGGAYGYTF.

DNA of the CDR3: TGTGCCAGCAGGGGAGACAATCAGCCCCAGCATTTT. Translating gives CASRGDNQPQHF. The chain links TRBV7-2 to TRBJ1-5; D unclear. V lost 6 bases, J lost 3 bases, and 6 bases lay in between. Germline V gene sequence: CDR1 SGHTA, CDR2 FQGNSA. There are 12 residues in the CDR3.

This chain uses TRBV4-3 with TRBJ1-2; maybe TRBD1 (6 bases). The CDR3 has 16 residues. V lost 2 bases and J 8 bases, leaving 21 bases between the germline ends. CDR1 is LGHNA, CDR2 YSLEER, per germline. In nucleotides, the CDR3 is TGCGCCAGCAGCCAATTCCCGGACAGTATGCCAGTGGGCTACACCTTC. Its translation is CASSQFPDSMPVGYTF.

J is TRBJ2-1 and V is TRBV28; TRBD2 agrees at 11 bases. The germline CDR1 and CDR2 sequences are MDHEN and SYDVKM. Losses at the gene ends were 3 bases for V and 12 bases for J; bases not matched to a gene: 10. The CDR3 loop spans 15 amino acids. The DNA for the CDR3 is TGTGCCAGCAGTTTGGCTGCTAGCGGGGGGCGGAGGCAGTTCTTC. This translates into CASSLAASGGRRQFF.

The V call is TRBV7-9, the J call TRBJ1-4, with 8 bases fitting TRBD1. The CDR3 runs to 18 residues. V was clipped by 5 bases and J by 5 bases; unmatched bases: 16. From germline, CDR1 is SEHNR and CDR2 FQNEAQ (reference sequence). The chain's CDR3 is CASSITDRVLELNEKLFF. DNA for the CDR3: TGTGCCAGCAGCATCACGGACAGGGTTCTCGAGCTAAATGAAAAACTGTTTTTT.

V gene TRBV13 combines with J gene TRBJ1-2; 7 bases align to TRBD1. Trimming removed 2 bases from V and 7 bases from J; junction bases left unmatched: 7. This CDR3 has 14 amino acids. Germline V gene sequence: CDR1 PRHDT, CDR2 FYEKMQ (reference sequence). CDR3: CASSLNRGYGGYTF. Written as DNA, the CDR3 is TGTGCCAGCAGCTTAAACAGGGGATACGGTGGCTACACCTTC. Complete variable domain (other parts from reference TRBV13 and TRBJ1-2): AAGVIQSPRHLIKEKRETATLKCYPIPRHDTVYWYQQGPGQDPQFLISFYEKMQSDKGSIPDRFSAQQFSDYHSELNMSSLELGDSALYFCASSLNRGYGGYTFGSGTRLTVV.